The 2 T cell receptor beta chains in this list originate from one sample, sequenced in a study of T cell responses to AZD1222 COVID-19 vaccine. Here immunoSEQ multiplex PCR was the method, and the copy in TCRdb shows in-frame clones only, minus some. The sample has roughly 150,000 clones, about 90% seen once. Material: peripheral blood, obtained on day 0 of AZD1222 vaccination. Every receptor here comes from an adult in good health.

J is TRBJ2-3 and V is TRBV29-1; no reliable D call. Trimming left V 3 bases short and J 2 bases short, with 12 bases between. Per the germline V gene, CDR1 is SQVTM and CDR2 is ANQGSEA. This CDR3 comprises 14 residues. Written as DNA, the CDR3 is TGCAGCGTTGATTTAGCCTGGGACACAGATACGCAGTATTTT. It encodes CSVDLAWDTDTQYF.

The chain couples TRBV5-4 to TRBJ1-2; D is unresolved. With 1 base removed from V and 4 bases from J, the gap between germline ends came to 26 bases. This CDR3 spans 19 amino acids. The germline V gene has CDR1 SGHNT and CDR2 YYREEE (reference sequence). The CDR3 loop reads CASSLRLPGPELMSYGYTF. CDR3 coding DNA: TGTGCCAGCAGCTTGAGGCTACCCGGGCCGGAGCTAATGAGCTATGGCTACACCTTC.